The sequence of this T cell receptor (beta chain) was determined in a study of CD8 T cells in ankylosing spondylitis. Construction of TCR beta libraries was performed using quantitative 5'-RACE with molecular barcodes. One entry per CDR3 protein results from TCRdb running MiXCR on the 5' RACE reads. Altogether about 360,000 distinct CDR3 sequences are present, 20% to 25% being singletons, with the ten largest covering under 15%. On this clonotype itself: Its target is unknown.

The study's findings and limits: Clones tied to disease were said to be significantly enriched in matched ankylosing spondylitis synovial fluid. Previous work reported some of these motif variants in the synovial fluid and blood of reactive arthritis. Apparently characteristic of ankylosing spondylitis blood was a TCR beta motif (about 8 highly homologous variants).

The CDR3 length is 14 residues. In germline, CDR1 is MNHNS, CDR2 SASEGT. V was pared by 7 bases and J by 7 bases, with 12 bases of the junction left unmatched. Sequencing input: blood, either unsorted or a sorted T cell fraction (not recorded which). The V gene is TRBV6-1, the J gene TRBJ2-7; TRBD1 matches 8 bases. The TCR comes from a male donor with ankylosing spondylitis or in good health (not recorded which). The CDR3 sequence is CASNRPGQVSEQYF. The CDR3 region has the DNA TGTGCCAGCAATCGACCGGGACAGGTCTCGGAGCAGTACTTC.